This TCR beta chain was sequenced during a study of T cells in Graves' hyperthyroidism and ophthalmopathy. In its sample, this clonotype was seen many times. Amplified TCR beta CDR3 regions derived from RNA transcripts. TCR CDR3 regions were first amplified by RT-PCR with HTBI primers. Each CDR3 protein is one row after TCRdb ran MiXCR on the multiplex PCR reads. The sample includes approximately 560,000 distinct CDR3 sequences, around 14% of them seen just once. Per the germline V gene, CDR1 is MDHEN and CDR2 is SYDVKM. This CDR3 has 16 residues. J was trimmed by 0 bases and V by 4 bases; bases with no gene match: 8.

Sequencing was done on a sample of blood. The receptor comes from a young woman with Graves' hyperthyroidism. V gene TRBV28 combines with J gene TRBJ1-1, with 7 bases matching TRBD1. The DNA of the CDR3 is TGTGCCAGCAGTTCAATCCGGGACAGTTTGAACACTGAAGCTTTCTTT. Amino acid sequence: CASSSIRDSLNTEAFF.